Detailed here is one T cell receptor (beta chain). Antigen specificity is unknown. The data were obtained in a study of radiation and T cells in renal cell carcinoma. Across the whole study: Nephrectomy followed 15 Gy stereotactic body radiation by 4 weeks.

Study-wide findings and caveats: Top tumor clonotypes rose in blood 2 weeks post-radiation, then contracted.

The CDR3 is 18 residues long. With V trimmed by 1 base and J by 2 bases, 7 bases remained unmatched. CDR1 LGHNA and CDR2 YNFKEQ come from the germline V gene. The time point is: blood 2 weeks post-SBRT. Sample treatment: 15 Gy SBRT to primary tumor, nephrectomy 4 weeks later. TCRdb's copy holds only in-frame clones and misses some; the assay was immunoSEQ multiplex PCR. Among 70,000 or so clones listed, more than 75% were seen once. The chain combines TRBV4-2 with TRBJ2-7; the match to TRBD2 covers 14 bases. The sequenced sample was blood, obtained from a patient whose treatment included radiotherapy and nephrectomy. The receptor was isolated from a man between 60 and 75 years old with renal cell carcinoma. The chain's CDR3 is CASSQGLAGGRVTYEQYF. In DNA form, the CDR3 reads TGTGCCAGCAGCCAAGGACTAGCGGGAGGGCGTGTAACCTACGAGCAGTACTTC.